The T cell receptor beta chain under discussion was sequenced for a study of T cell changes during pregnancy in multiple sclerosis. The CDR3 has 15 residues. Germline values: CDR1 SGHTA, CDR2 FQGNSA. The V and J ends lost 5 bases and 5 bases, in that order; junction bases with no gene match: 8. The assay was immunoSEQ multiplex PCR, and TCRdb's table has in-frame clones only and misses some. The data show 130,000 or so clones, with roughly 92% seen just once and approximately 5.8% held by the top ten. V usage is TRBV7-2 and J usage is TRBJ2-1; 8 bases match TRBD2. The sequencing used peripheral blood, collected before pregnancy. This clonotype was sampled from a female donor with multiple sclerosis, enrolled in a pregnancy study. CDR3: CASSPRGGANNEQFF. DNA of the CDR3: TGTGCCAGCAGCCCCCGGGGGGGCGCAAACAATGAGCAGTTCTTC.